What follows describes a single TCR beta chain. The data were taken from a study of blood T cells in healthy people across ages. A J-beta primer mix and a sample-barcoded 5' primer were used in a second PCR of about 7 to 12 cycles. TCRdb redid the calling of the 5' RACE reads with MiXCR, one entry per CDR3 protein. The repertoire has roughly 1,500,000 distinct CDR3 sequences, almost 35% of them found once; the top ten carry around 11%. Germline V gene lookup returns CDR1 DFQATT and CDR2 SNEGSKA (reference sequence). The CDR3 length is 12 residues. Trimming took 6 bases from V and 7 from J, leaving 14 bases between them.

The sequence was obtained from a woman under 40 in good health. The genes are TRBV20-1 and TRBJ2-3, with D unclear. The specimen sequenced was blood. The CDR3: CSAPSTAYTQYF. CDR3 nucleotides: TGCAGTGCCCCGTCCACGGCATATACGCAGTATTTT.